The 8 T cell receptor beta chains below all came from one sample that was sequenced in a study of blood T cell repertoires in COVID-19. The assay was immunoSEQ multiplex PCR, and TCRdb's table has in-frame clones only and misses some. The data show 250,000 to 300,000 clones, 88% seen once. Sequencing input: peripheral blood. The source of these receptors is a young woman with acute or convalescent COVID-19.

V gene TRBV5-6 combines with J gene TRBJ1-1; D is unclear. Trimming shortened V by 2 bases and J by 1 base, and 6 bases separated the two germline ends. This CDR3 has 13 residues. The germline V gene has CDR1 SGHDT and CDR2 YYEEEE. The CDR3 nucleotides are TGTGCCAGCAGCTTCTGGCAGAACACTGAAGCTTTCTTT. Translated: CASSFWQNTEAFF.

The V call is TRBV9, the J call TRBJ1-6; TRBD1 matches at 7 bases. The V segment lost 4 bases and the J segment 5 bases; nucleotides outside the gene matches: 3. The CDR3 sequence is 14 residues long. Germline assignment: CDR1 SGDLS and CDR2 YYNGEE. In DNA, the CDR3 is TGTGCCAGCAGCCAAACAGGGGATAATTCACCCCTCCACTTT. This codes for CASSQTGDNSPLHF.

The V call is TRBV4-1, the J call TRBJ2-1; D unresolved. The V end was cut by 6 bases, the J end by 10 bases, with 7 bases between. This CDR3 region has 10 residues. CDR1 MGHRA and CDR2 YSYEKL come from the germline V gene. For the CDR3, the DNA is TGCGCCAGCAGGGGCGCAGAGCAGTTCTTC. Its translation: CASRGAEQFF.

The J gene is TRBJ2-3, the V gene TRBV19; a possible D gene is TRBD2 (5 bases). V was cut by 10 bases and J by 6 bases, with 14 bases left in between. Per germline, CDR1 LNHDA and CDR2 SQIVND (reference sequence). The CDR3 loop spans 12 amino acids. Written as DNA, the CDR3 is TGTGCCACGACCACTACGGGGGATACGCAGTATTTT. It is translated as CATTTTGDTQYF.

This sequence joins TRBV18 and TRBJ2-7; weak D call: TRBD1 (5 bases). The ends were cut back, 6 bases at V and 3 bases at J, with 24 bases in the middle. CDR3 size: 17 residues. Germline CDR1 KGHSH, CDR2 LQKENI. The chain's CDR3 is CASSQNNLQGSFYEQYF. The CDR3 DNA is TGTGCCAGCTCCCAAAATAACCTGCAGGGAAGCTTCTACGAGCAGTACTTC.

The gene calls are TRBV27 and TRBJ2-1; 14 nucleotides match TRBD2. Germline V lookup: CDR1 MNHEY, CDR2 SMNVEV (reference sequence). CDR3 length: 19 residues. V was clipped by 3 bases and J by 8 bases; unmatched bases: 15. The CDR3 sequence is CASSFWAGGLAGVMDEQFF. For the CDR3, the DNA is TGTGCCAGCAGTTTCTGGGCAGGGGGACTAGCGGGAGTAATGGATGAGCAGTTCTTC.

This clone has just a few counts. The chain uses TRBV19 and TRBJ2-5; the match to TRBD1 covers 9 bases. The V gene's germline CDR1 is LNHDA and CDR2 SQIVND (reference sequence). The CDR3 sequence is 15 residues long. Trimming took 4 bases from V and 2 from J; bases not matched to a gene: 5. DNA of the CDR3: TGTGCCAGTAGTACCGGGACAGGGTGGCAAGAGACCCAGTACTTC. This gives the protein CASSTGTGWQETQYF.

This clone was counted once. The CDR3 DNA reads as TGTGCCAGCAGGGAAGGGACTAGCGGACTATCCTACAATGAGCAGTTCTTC. Amino acid sequence: CASREGTSGLSYNEQFF. The V and J genes are TRBV5-6 and TRBJ2-1; 11 nucleotides agree with TRBD2. The CDR3 covers 17 residues. J lost 1 base, V lost 5 bases, and 8 bases had no gene match. Germline values: CDR1 SGHDT, CDR2 YYEEEE.